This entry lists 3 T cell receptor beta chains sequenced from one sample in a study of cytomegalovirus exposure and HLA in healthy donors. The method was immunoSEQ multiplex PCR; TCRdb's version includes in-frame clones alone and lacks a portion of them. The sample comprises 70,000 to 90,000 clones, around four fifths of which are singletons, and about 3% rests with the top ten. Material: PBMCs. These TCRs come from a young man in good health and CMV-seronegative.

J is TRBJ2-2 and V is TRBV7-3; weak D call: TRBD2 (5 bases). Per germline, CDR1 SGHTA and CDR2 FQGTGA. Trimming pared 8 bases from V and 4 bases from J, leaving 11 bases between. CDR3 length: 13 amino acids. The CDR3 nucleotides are TGTGCCAGCTCGTCACGGGGCACCGGGGAGCTGTTTTTT. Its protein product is CASSSRGTGELFF.

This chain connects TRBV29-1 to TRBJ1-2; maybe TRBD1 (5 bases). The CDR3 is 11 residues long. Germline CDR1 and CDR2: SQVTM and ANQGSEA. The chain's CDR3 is CTIYRSYGYTF. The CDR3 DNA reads TGCACCATCTACAGGAGTTATGGCTACACCTTC.

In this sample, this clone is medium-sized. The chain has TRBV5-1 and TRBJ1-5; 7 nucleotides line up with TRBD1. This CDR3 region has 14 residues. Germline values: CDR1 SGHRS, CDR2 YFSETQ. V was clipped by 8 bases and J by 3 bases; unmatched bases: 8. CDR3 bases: TGCGCCAGTTCCCTCCAGGGGGACAATCAGCCCCAGCATTTT. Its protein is CASSLQGDNQPQHF. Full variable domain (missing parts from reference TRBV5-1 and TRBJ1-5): KAGVTQTPRYLIKTRGQQVTLSCSPISGHRSVSWYQQTPGQGLQFLFEYFSETQRNKGNFPGRFSGRQFSNSRSEMNVSTLELGDSALYLCASSLQGDNQPQHFGDGTRLSIL.